This record looks at one T cell receptor beta chain sequence and its context. This sample stems from a study of blood T cell repertoires in COVID-19. Study overall: Whether acute or convalescent, the COVID-19 samples came from the United States, Italy and Spain.

Germline lookup yields CDR1 SNHLY and CDR2 FYNNEI. The trim removed 9 bases at V and 4 bases at J, leaving 4 bases unmatched. This CDR3 region has 12 residues. Authors' analysis steps: Reference gene primer amplification in the assay estimated nucleated cell counts. Here immunoSEQ multiplex PCR was the method, and the copy in TCRdb shows in-frame clones only, minus some. The DNA was the basis for D and trimming; V, J and clone size are from that table. This sample has some 300,000 clones, with about 87% found just once. Seattle's enrolled individuals joined amid active infection and were then monitored longitudinally.

The chain uses TRBV2 and TRBJ2-7; TRBD2 agrees at 9 bases. Input material: peripheral blood. This TCR derives from a woman aged 50 to 60 with COVID-19, enrolled during active disease. Here the CDR3 reads CASTTSGYEQYF. The CDR3 DNA reads TGTGCCAGTACGACTAGCGGTTACGAGCAGTACTTC.